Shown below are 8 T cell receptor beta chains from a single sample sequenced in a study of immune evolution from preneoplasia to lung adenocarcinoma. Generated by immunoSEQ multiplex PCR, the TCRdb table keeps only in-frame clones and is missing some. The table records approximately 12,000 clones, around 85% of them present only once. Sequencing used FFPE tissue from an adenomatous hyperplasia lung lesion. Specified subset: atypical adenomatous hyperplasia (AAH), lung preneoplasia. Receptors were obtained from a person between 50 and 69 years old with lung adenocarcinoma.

CDR3 DNA: TGTGCCAGCAGCTTAAGGGCCTGGGGGTCGGCTGGAGATACGCAGTATTTT. It is translated as CASSLRAWGSAGDTQYF. V gene TRBV7-9 combines with J gene TRBJ2-3, with D perhaps matching TRBD1 or TRBD2 (5 bases each). V lost 2 bases, J lost 5 bases, and 20 bases lay in between. Per the germline V gene, CDR1 is SEHNR and CDR2 is FQNEAQ (reference sequence). This CDR3 is built from 17 residues.

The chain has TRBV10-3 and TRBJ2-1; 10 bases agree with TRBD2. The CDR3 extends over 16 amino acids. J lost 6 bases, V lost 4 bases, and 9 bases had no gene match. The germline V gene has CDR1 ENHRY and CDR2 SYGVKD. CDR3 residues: CAISVTSGDLGNEQFF. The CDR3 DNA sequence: TGTGCCATCAGTGTAACTAGCGGGGATCTGGGCAATGAGCAGTTCTTC.

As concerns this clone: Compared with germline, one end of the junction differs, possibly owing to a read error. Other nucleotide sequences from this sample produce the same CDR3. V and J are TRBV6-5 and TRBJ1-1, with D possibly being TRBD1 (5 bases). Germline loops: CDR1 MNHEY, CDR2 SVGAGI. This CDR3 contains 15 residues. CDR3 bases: TGTGCCAGCAGTCCCGAGTACCGGACAAACACCGAAGCTTTCTTT. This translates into CASSPEYRTNTEAFF.

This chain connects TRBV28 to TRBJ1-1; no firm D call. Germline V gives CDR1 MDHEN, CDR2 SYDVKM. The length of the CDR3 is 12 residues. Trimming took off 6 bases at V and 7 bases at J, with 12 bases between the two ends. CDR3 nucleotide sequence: TGTGCCAGCAGCCAAGGACGGGGTGAAGCTTTCTTT. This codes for CASSQGRGEAFF.

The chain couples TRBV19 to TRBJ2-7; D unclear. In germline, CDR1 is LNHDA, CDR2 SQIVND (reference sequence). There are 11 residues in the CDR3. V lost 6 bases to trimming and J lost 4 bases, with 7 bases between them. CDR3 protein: CASRAEYEQYF. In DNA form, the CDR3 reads TGTGCCAGTAGGGCGGAATACGAGCAGTACTTC.

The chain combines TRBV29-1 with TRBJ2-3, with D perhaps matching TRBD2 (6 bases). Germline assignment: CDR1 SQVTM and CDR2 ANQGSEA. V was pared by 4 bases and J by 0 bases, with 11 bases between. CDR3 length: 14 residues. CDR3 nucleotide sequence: TGCAGCGTTGCCGGGAGTTCTAGCACAGATACGCAGTATTTT. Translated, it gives CSVAGSSSTDTQYF.

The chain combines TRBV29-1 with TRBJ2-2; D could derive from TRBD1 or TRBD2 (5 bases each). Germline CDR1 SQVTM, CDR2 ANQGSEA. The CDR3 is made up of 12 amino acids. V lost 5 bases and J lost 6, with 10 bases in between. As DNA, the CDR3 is TGCAGCGTTCCCGGGACGGCCGGGGAGCTGTTTTTT. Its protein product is CSVPGTAGELFF.

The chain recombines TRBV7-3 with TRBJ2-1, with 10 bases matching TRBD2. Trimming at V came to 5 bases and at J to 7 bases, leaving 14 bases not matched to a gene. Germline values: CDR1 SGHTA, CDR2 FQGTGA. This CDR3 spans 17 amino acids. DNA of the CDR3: TGTGCCAGCAGCCTTCGACCCGGGACTAGCGTGAAGAATGAGCAGTTCTTC. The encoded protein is CASSLRPGTSVKNEQFF.